This TCR beta chain derives from a study of cytomegalovirus exposure and HLA in healthy donors. Study results and caveats: The likely origin of a cluster of highly shared sequence variants was a sequencing artifact. Later work associated roughly 15,000 TCR beta sequences with HLA alleles at 0.05 false discovery rate. There were several of the most significant clusters that appeared linked to common viral pathogens in a later analysis. Fewer N-insertions (relative to the approximately 700-donor mean) were reportedly seen in an Asian-associated ancestry cluster in a later analysis.

The CDR3 extends over 14 amino acids. Per the germline V gene, CDR1 is SGDLS and CDR2 is YYNGEE. V lost 3 bases to trimming and J lost 2 bases; unmatched junction nucleotides: 5. Use of 60 Vbeta and 13 Jbeta primers characterized the PCR. This table comes from immunoSEQ multiplex PCR, and its TCRdb copy is limited to in-frame clones, with some not included. Of more than 75,000 clones in the sample, 79% were seen once. Comments on this clone: The antigen remains unidentified.

Material for sequencing was PBMCs. This TCR was sampled from a woman in her forties in good health and CMV-seropositive. This chain links TRBV9 with TRBJ2-7, with 7 bases matching TRBD2. The CDR3 sequence: CASSAGLLTYEQYF. The CDR3 nucleotides are TGTGCCAGCAGCGCGGGACTACTAACCTACGAGCAGTACTTC.